This TCR beta chain was recorded in a study of blood T cell repertoires in COVID-19. Overall study context: Samples representing acute and convalescent COVID-19 were sourced from the United States, Italy and Spain. T cells, B-cell-depleted T cells, or PBMCs provided the cDNA or gDNA that served as material.

As originally analysed: Amplification of reference gene primers was used by the study to estimate nucleated cell counts. The data were produced by immunoSEQ multiplex PCR, yet TCRdb's version contains in-frame clones alone and is incomplete. That table furnishes V, J and clone size, whereas the DNA furnished D and trimming. The data hold hundreds of thousands of clones, with about four fifths observed a single time. Looked up from germline, CDR1 is SGHAT and CDR2 is FQNNGV. The CDR3 totals 16 residues. V lost 5 bases and J lost 4, with 21 bases in between. This sequence was found in an elderly man with acute or convalescent COVID-19. The chain employs TRBV11-2 and TRBJ2-7, with D possibly matching TRBD2 (7 bases). Sequencing was carried out using peripheral blood. The CDR3 protein is CASSSQQGGRFYEQYF. CDR3 DNA: TGTGCCAGCAGCAGCCAACAGGGAGGGAGGTTTTACGAGCAGTACTTC.